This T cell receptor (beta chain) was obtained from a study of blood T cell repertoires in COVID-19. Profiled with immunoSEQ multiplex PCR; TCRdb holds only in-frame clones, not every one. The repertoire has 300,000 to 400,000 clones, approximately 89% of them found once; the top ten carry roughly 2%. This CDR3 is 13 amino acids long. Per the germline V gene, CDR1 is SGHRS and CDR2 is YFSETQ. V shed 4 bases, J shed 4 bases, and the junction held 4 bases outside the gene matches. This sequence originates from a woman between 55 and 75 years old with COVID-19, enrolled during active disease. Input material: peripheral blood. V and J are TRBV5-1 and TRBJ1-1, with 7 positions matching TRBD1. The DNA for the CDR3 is TGCGCCAGCAGCCACAGGGGTGGCACTGAAGCTTTCTTT. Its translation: CASSHRGGTEAFF.